Listed below are T cell receptor beta chains from one sample, sequenced in a study of regulatory T cells in long-lasting Graves disease. TCRdb processed the multiplex PCR reads anew with MiXCR; each CDR3 protein has one entry. Here the sample spans 350,000 to 550,000 distinct CDR3 sequences, around 15% being singletons. The same data also contributed to another study, on T cells in Graves' hyperthyroidism and ophthalmopathy.

This specimen consisted of peripheral blood mononuclear cells (PBMCs), obtained at new diagnosis, from a patient treated with antithyroid drugs. The origin of the receptors is a woman under 30 with Graves disease. Each CDR3 is given with its conserved first and last residue. Each record gives: CDR3 DNA, CDR3 protein, D gene, V gene, J gene, clone size. The D gene is left open where the match is weak. Expanded clones get a size class; other rows say once, few or many, or leave the size out.

TGCAGTGCTCACAGGGCCTCGGGGCCTAGCACAGATACGCAGTATTTT	CSAHRASGPSTDTQYF	.	TRBV20-1	TRBJ2-3	.
TGTGCTAGCAGCCTCACTGAGCAATACGAGCAGTACTTC	CASSLTEQYEQYF	.	TRBV7-7	TRBJ2-7	.
TGTGCCAGCAAAGTGCGGGGACTAGCGGGAGGGCAAGAGACCCAGTACTTC	CASKVRGLAGGQETQYF	TRBD2	TRBV27	TRBJ2-5	.
TGTGCCAGCAGCAACCGGGTAGGATTGAGCCAAGATACGCAGTATTTT	CASSNRVGLSQDTQYF	.	TRBV7-2	TRBJ2-3	many
TGCGCCAGCTATAGCGGGGTCACCTACAATGAGCAGTTCTTC	CASYSGVTYNEQFF	TRBD2	TRBV10-1	TRBJ2-1	many
TGTGCCAGCAGCCTAAACAACCTAGGAAGTAATGAGCAGTTCTTC	CASSLNNLGSNEQFF	.	TRBV3-1	TRBJ2-1	many
TGTGCCTGGAAGGGACTAGCGAGCACAGATACGCAGTATTTT	CAWKGLASTDTQYF	TRBD2	TRBV30	TRBJ2-3	many
TGTGCCAGCTCACCACCGGACAGGAACACTGAAGCTTTCTTT	CASSPPDRNTEAFF	.	TRBV18	TRBJ1-1	many
TGTGCCAGCAGCCAAGGTGGCAGTATGAACACTGAAGCTTTCTTT	CASSQGGSMNTEAFF	.	TRBV7-6	TRBJ1-1	.
TGTGCCAGCAAGATCGACAGCTCCTACGAGCAGTACTTC	CASKIDSSYEQYF	.	TRBV28	TRBJ2-7	many
TGTGCCAGCAGTCCCTTAAGAGGGAGGGTGGAGTTCTTC	CASSPLRGRVEFF	TRBD2	TRBV6-1	TRBJ2-1	.
TGTGCCAGCAGTTCATTGGGAGGGCCGGGCACAGATACGCAGTATTTT	CASSSLGGPGTDTQYF	TRBD2	TRBV27	TRBJ2-3	many
TGTGCCAGCAGCTTAGGATTAGGTGGAGGAGAGTTCTTC	CASSLGLGGGEFF	.	TRBV7-2	TRBJ2-1	.
TGTGCCAGTAGTAGCGTAATCTCTGGGGCCAACGTCCTGACTTTC	CASSSVISGANVLTF	.	TRBV19	TRBJ2-6	.
TGTGCCAGCAGCCCCCGGGACAGACAAGAGACCCAGTACTTC	CASSPRDRQETQYF	TRBD1	TRBV28	TRBJ2-5	many
TGCAGTGCTAGGGGGGGGACAGGGGTTAACAATGAGCAGTTCTTC	CSARGGTGVNNEQFF	TRBD1	TRBV20-1	TRBJ2-1	many
TGTGCCATCAGTGAGTCGGACAGGAACTATGGCTACACCTTC	CAISESDRNYGYTF	TRBD1	TRBV10-3	TRBJ1-2	.
TGTGCCAGCAGTTTAACGAGGGGGAGGGCCCGGATAGATACGCAGTATTTT	CASSLTRGRARIDTQYF	.	TRBV28	TRBJ2-3	.
TGTGCCAGCTCACCGGACATATCCTACAATGAGCAGTTCTTC	CASSPDISYNEQFF	.	TRBV18	TRBJ2-1	many
TGTGCCACCCGGGGTCGGGAGGGGCCTCCCTACGAGCAGTACTTC	CATRGREGPPYEQYF	TRBD2	TRBV27	TRBJ2-7	many
TGTGCCAGCAGTACCAGACTAGCGGGAGAAGAGACCCAGTACTTC	CASSTRLAGEETQYF	TRBD2	TRBV27	TRBJ2-5	.
TGTGCCTGGAGTGTCAGGGGTAGTAGCAATCAGCCCCAGCATTTT	CAWSVRGSSNQPQHF	.	TRBV30	TRBJ1-5	.
TGTGCCAGCAGTAACGCGATGGGGCAGTCTCGCTACGAGCAGTACTTC	CASSNAMGQSRYEQYF	.	TRBV6-5	TRBJ2-7	many
TGTGCCAGCAGTATCCGGGACACCTACGAGCAGTACTTC	CASSIRDTYEQYF	.	TRBV12-3/TRBV12-4	TRBJ2-7	many
TGTGCCAGCAGTAAAATTGCTGGAAACACCATATATTTT	CASSKIAGNTIYF	.	TRBV6-1	TRBJ1-3	.